A selection of T cell receptor beta chains follows, all from one sample in a study of CD8+CD57+ T cells in acquired aplastic anemia. TCRdb re-analysed the reads in MiXCR, keeping a single row per CDR3 protein. Of some 180,000 distinct CDR3 sequences listed, roughly 63% are singletons. What was sequenced was sorted CD4+, CD8+, or CD8+CD57+ T cells (not recorded which) from PBMCs. These receptors were collected from a human donor with aplastic anemia. The CDR3 runs from the conserved cysteine through the conserved F or W. A D gene is named only where the DNA matches it firmly. Clone size appears in some rows only: once, few, many, or a class for an expanded clone.

clone size	J gene	V gene	D gene	CDR3 protein	CDR3 DNA
NA	TRBJ2-2	TRBV4-1	NA	CASSQEGYRGGTGELFF	TGCGCCAGCAGCCAAGAGGGATACAGGGGAGGGACCGGGGAGCTGTTTTTT
NA	TRBJ1-2	TRBV29-1	NA	CSVEGASDYGYTF	TGCAGCGTAGAAGGAGCGTCTGACTATGGCTACACCTTC
NA	TRBJ2-2	TRBV29-1	TRBD1	CSVDQGAGELFF	TGCAGCGTTGACCAGGGGGCCGGGGAGCTGTTTTTT
NA	TRBJ2-7	TRBV15	NA	CATKLPLSHEQYF	TGTGCCACCAAGTTGCCTCTCTCCCACGAGCAGTACTTC
NA	TRBJ1-4	TRBV19	NA	CASTLLRGEKLFF	TGTGCCAGTACCCTACTCAGGGGCGAAAAACTGTTTTTT
NA	TRBJ2-7	TRBV16	TRBD1	CASSQSPGQGANEQYF	TGTGCCAGCAGCCAATCCCCGGGACAGGGGGCCAACGAGCAGTACTTC
NA	TRBJ1-5	TRBV27	TRBD1	CASSPFEGANQPQHF	TGTGCCAGCAGCCCCTTTGAGGGGGCCAATCAGCCCCAGCATTTT
few	TRBJ2-7	TRBV2	NA	CASSEGDVRYEQYF	TGTGCCAGCAGTGAAGGGGATGTTAGATACGAGCAGTACTTC
NA	TRBJ1-2	TRBV12-5	NA	CASGLYTF	TGTGCTAGTGGCCTCTACACCTTC
NA	TRBJ1-2	TRBV10-2	NA	CATRPGVGYGYTF	TGCGCCACAAGACCGGGGGTGGGCTATGGCTACACCTTC
many	TRBJ1-1	TRBV7-9	NA	CASSSGGGRIAEAFF	TGTGCCAGCAGCTCGGGTGGGGGGCGCATCGCTGAAGCTTTCTTT
NA	TRBJ1-1	TRBV7-9	NA	CATRTRMNTEAFF	TGTGCCACGAGGACGAGAATGAACACTGAAGCTTTCTTT
many	TRBJ2-5	TRBV7-8	TRBD2	CASSLERGSETQYF	TGTGCCAGCAGCTTAGAGCGGGGATCGGAGACCCAGTACTTC
NA	TRBJ1-1	TRBV19	NA	CATQGNTEAFF	TGTGCCACCCAGGGGAACACTGAAGCTTTCTTT
NA	TRBJ1-6	TRBV10-2	NA	CASSESSQSFNSPLHF	TGCGCCAGCAGTGAGTCAAGCCAGTCTTTTAATTCACCCCTCCACTTT
NA	TRBJ1-6	TRBV10-3	NA	CATSSGTQSGSPLHF	TGTGCCACCAGTTCCGGGACTCAAAGTGGTTCACCCCTCCACTTT
NA	TRBJ2-2	TRBV2	TRBD1	CASRQGDDGELFF	TGTGCCAGCAGACAGGGGGATGACGGGGAGCTGTTTTTT
many	TRBJ2-2	TRBV7-9	NA	CASSLSMMMGAGELFF	TGTGCCAGCAGCTTAAGTATGATGATGGGGGCCGGGGAGCTGTTTTTT
NA	TRBJ1-3	TRBV2	TRBD1	CASSGGLTGGDSGNTIYF	TGTGCCAGCAGTGGGGGGTTGACAGGGGGAGACTCTGGAAACACCATATATTTT
many	TRBJ2-7	TRBV7-9	NA	CASSPTGTPYEQYF	TGTGCCAGCAGTCCGACCGGGACACCCTACGAGCAGTACTTC
NA	TRBJ1-2	TRBV20-1	NA	CSAQSFREELYGYTF	TGCAGCGCGCAGTCTTTCAGGGAAGAACTATACGGCTACACCTTC
NA	TRBJ1-1	TRBV10-1	NA	CASSRNRDGTEAFF	TGCGCCAGCAGCAGAAACAGGGATGGGACTGAAGCTTTCTTT
NA	TRBJ1-5	TRBV19	NA	CASSFPQGYRRHSNQPQHF	TGTGCCAGTAGTTTCCCCCAGGGATACAGGAGGCATAGCAATCAGCCCCAGCATTTT
NA	TRBJ2-1	TRBV9	TRBD1	CASSLGWGQGDEQFF	TGTGCCAGCAGCTTAGGCTGGGGACAGGGGGATGAGCAGTTCTTC
few	TRBJ1-2	TRBV15	NA	CATSSRQDSYGYTF	TGTGCCACTAGCAGTAGACAGGATTCCTATGGCTACACCTTC
NA	TRBJ1-2	TRBV7-6	NA	CASSPGKDTYYGYTF	TGTGCCAGCAGCCCCGGCAAGGACACTTACTATGGCTACACCTTC
many	TRBJ1-1	TRBV12-3/TRBV12-4	NA	CASSSQGGTEAFF	TGTGCCAGCAGTTCACAGGGAGGCACTGAAGCTTTCTTT
NA	TRBJ2-7	TRBV20-1	NA	CSARDGGAKSNEQYF	TGCAGTGCTAGAGATGGGGGGGCCAAGTCCAACGAGCAGTACTTC
many	TRBJ2-5	TRBV4-1	TRBD1	CASSQHRGRPSEETQYF	TGCGCCAGCAGCCAACACAGGGGCCGGCCCAGTGAAGAGACCCAGTACTTC
NA	TRBJ2-5	TRBV7-7	NA	CASSLDRQETQYF	TGTGCTAGCAGCTTGGACAGACAAGAGACCCAGTACTTC
NA	TRBJ1-2	TRBV29-1	TRBD1	CSVEAGQGANYGYTF	TGCAGCGTTGAAGCGGGACAGGGGGCTAACTATGGCTACACCTTC
NA	TRBJ2-7	TRBV7-2	TRBD2	CASSLFPTSDYQQYF	TGTGCCAGCAGCTTATTTCCCACTAGCGACTACCAGCAGTACTTC
many	TRBJ2-7	TRBV2	NA	CASSRDANYEQYF	TGTGCCAGCAGCCGGGACGCCAACTACGAGCAGTACTTC